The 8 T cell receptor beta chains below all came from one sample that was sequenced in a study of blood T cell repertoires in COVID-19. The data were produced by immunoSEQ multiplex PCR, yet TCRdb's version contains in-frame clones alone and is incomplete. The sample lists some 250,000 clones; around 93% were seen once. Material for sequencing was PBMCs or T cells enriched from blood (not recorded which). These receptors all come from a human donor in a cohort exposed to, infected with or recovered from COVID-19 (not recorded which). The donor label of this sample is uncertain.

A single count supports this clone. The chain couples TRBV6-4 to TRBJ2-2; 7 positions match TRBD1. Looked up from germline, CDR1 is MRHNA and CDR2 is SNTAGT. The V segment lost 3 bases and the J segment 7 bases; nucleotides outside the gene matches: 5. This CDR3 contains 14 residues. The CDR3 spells CASSERQGHGELFF. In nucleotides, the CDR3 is TGTGCCAGCAGTGAGAGACAGGGCCACGGGGAGCTGTTTTTT.

The CDR3: CASSPGLAGLTSTDTQYF. CDR3 bases: TGCGCCAGCAGCCCGGGACTAGCGGGGCTCACTAGCACAGATACGCAGTATTTT. The rearrangement uses TRBV5-1 and TRBJ2-3; 13 bases are shared with TRBD2. The CDR3 runs to 18 residues. Trimming at V came to 4 bases and at J to 0 bases, leaving 8 bases not matched to a gene. In germline, CDR1 is SGHRS, CDR2 YFSETQ. Filled out from reference TRBV5-1 and TRBJ2-3, the complete variable domain reads KAGVTQTPRYLIKTRGQQVTLSCSPISGHRSVSWYQQTPGQGLQFLFEYFSETQRNKGNFPGRFSGRQFSNSRSEMNVSTLELGDSALYLCASSPGLAGLTSTDTQYFGPGTRLTVL.

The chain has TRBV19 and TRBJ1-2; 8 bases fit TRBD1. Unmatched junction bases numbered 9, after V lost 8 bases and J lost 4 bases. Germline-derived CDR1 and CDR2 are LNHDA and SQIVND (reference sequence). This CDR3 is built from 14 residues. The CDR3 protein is CASGYDRGPYGYTF. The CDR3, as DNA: TGTGCCAGTGGATACGACAGGGGCCCCTATGGCTACACCTTC.

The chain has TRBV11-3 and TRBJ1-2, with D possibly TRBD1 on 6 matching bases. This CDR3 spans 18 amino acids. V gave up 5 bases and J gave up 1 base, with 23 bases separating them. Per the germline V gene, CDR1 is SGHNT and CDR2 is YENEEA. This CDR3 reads CASSALPLLSQGNYGYTF. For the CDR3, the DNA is TGTGCCAGCAGCGCTCTCCCATTACTATCACAGGGTAACTATGGCTACACCTTC.

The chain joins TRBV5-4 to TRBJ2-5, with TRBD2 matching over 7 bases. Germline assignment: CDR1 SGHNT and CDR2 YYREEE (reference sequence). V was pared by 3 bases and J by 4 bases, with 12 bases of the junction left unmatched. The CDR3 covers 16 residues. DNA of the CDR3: TGTGCCAGCAGCTGGGGAGGGAGCGGAGGGCCAGAGACCCAGTACTTC. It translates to CASSWGGSGGPETQYF.

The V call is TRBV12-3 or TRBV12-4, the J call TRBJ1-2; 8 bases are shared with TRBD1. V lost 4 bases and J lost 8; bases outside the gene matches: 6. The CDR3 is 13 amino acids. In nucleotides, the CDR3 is TGTGCCAGCAGTTCGGGACAGGTTTCCGGCTACACCTTC. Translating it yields CASSSGQVSGYTF.

CDR3 sequence reads: CASRSGTGNEKLFF. The CDR3, as DNA: TGTGCCAGCAGGTCCGGGACAGGGAATGAAAAACTGTTTTTT. The chain employs TRBV7-2 and TRBJ1-4, with 9 bases identical to TRBD1. The CDR3 totals 14 residues. Unmatched junction bases numbered 4, after V lost 6 bases and J lost 5 bases. CDR1 is SGHTA, CDR2 FQGNSA, per germline.

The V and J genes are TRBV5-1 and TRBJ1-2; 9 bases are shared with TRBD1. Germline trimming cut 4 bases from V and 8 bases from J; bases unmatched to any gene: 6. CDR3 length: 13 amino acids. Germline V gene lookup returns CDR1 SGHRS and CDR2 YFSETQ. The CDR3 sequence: CASSLRDRDGYTF. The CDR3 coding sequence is TGCGCCAGCAGCCTGCGGGACAGGGACGGCTACACCTTC.